The 5 T cell receptor beta chains below were found in one sample sequenced in a study of cytomegalovirus exposure and HLA in healthy donors. PCR employed 60 Vbeta and 13 Jbeta primers. Using immunoSEQ multiplex PCR, the repertoire was profiled, and TCRdb retains in-frame clones only, with some absent. The profile shows about 120,000 clones, around 80% of them singletons. Material for sequencing was PBMCs. The receptors derive from a woman between 40 and 55 years old in good health and CMV-seropositive.

This chain joins TRBV7-2 and TRBJ1-1; D not resolved. V was pared by 3 bases and J by 7 bases, with 15 bases between. The CDR3 has 14 amino acids. CDR1 is SGHTA and CDR2 is FQGNSA in the germline V gene. CDR3 sequence (DNA): TGTGCCAGCAGCTTGACCGGAGGGTGGCATGAAGCTTTCTTT. Protein product: CASSLTGGWHEAFF.

On this clone itself: The junction and the germline gene differ at one end; a read error may be behind it. The chain links TRBV19 to TRBJ2-2, with 10 bases fitting TRBD1. Germline CDR1 and CDR2: LNHDA and SQIVND (reference sequence). This CDR3 has 15 residues. CDR3 nucleotides: TGTGCCAGTAGGCCGGGACAGGGGAACGCCGGGGAGCTGTTTTTT. Residues: CASRPGQGNAGELFF.

The chain combines TRBV4-3 with TRBJ1-6, with 7 bases identical to TRBD1. The CDR3 totals 15 residues. Germline V gene data show CDR1 as LGHNA and CDR2 as YSLEER. The trim removed 3 bases at V and 11 bases at J, leaving 10 bases unmatched. CDR3 coding DNA: TGCGCCAGCAGCCATGCCGACAGGGACGGTGCACCCCTCCACTTT. Protein: CASSHADRDGAPLHF.

A few counts support this clone. The chain recombines TRBV19 with TRBJ1-4; 8 bases are a match to TRBD1. The J segment lost 5 bases and the V segment lost 5 bases, leaving 4 bases of the junction unmatched. This CDR3 has 14 residues. CDR1 is LNHDA, CDR2 SQIVND, per germline (reference sequence). The CDR3: CASSETGANEKLFF. The CDR3 DNA follows: TGTGCCAGTAGTGAGACAGGGGCCAATGAAAAACTGTTTTTT.

V is TRBV29-1 and J is TRBJ2-1; TRBD2 agrees at 13 bases. Germline loops: CDR1 SQVTM, CDR2 ANQGSEA. V dropped 3 bases and J dropped 0; count of bases not matched to a gene: 5. This CDR3 is 17 amino acids long. CDR3 loop: CSVEGLAGSISYNEQFF. DNA of the CDR3: TGCAGCGTTGAGGGACTAGCGGGGTCAATCTCCTACAATGAGCAGTTCTTC.